Listed below are T cell receptor beta chains from one sample, sequenced in a study of blood T cell repertoires in COVID-19. The protocol was immunoSEQ multiplex PCR, while the TCRdb copy is restricted to in-frame clones and leaves out a portion. This sample carries about 200,000 clones, about 88% of them seen once, and the ten largest clones take about 9.4%. Sequencing was carried out using peripheral blood. These receptors were obtained from a woman aged 45-65 years with COVID-19, enrolled during active disease. Both conserved end residues are part of each CDR3. A D gene is named only where the DNA matches it firmly. Some rows mark clone size as missing; the rest say once, few, many or name a class of expanded clone.

.,TRBJ2-3,.,TRBV19,CASSWGTYTDTQYF,TGTGCCAGTAGTTGGGGGACTTACACAGATACGCAGTATTTT
.,TRBJ2-7,.,TRBV19,CASSTGPYEQYF,TGTGCCAGTAGTACAGGTCCCTACGAGCAGTACTTC
.,TRBJ1-4,.,TRBV28,CASSFKRGTATNEKLFF,TGTGCCAGCAGTTTTAAGCGGGGCACAGCAACTAATGAAAAACTGTTTTTT
.,TRBJ2-2,.,TRBV18,CASSPPVGAGGELFF,TGTGCCAGCTCACCACCGGTAGGGGCCGGCGGGGAGCTGTTTTTT
.,TRBJ2-1,TRBD1,TRBV19,CATRQGIREEQFF,TGTGCCACCCGACAGGGGATCAGAGAAGAGCAGTTCTTC
.,TRBJ2-1,TRBD1,TRBV24-1,CATSDLNSGQTYNEQFF,TGTGCCACCAGTGATTTAAATTCGGGACAGACCTACAATGAGCAGTTCTTC
.,TRBJ1-1,TRBD1,TRBV7-6,CASSLSRDRAGLGTEAFF,TGTGCCAGCAGCCTTTCCCGGGACAGGGCAGGGTTGGGCACTGAAGCTTTCTTT
.,TRBJ1-4,TRBD1,TRBV3-1/TRBV3-2,CASSQDRRTGSEKLFF,TGTGCCAGCAGCCAAGACAGGCGGACAGGCAGCGAAAAACTGTTTTTT
.,TRBJ2-3,TRBD1,TRBV5-8,CASSLGQGMDTQYF,TGTGCCAGCAGCTTAGGACAGGGGATGGATACGCAGTATTTT
once,TRBJ2-7,.,TRBV3-1/TRBV3-2,CASSQGPDGKYF,TGTGCCAGCAGCCAAGGTCCCGACGGGAAGTACTTC
.,TRBJ2-5,TRBD2,TRBV4-1,CASSLVTGTSGGPQETQYF,TGCGCCAGCAGCCTCGTAACCGGGACTAGCGGGGGTCCTCAAGAGACCCAGTACTTC
.,TRBJ1-3,.,TRBV7-2,CASSLVRGNTIYF,TGTGCCAGCAGCTTAGTGAGGGGAAACACCATATATTTT
.,TRBJ2-5,.,TRBV3-1/TRBV3-2,CASSLLAGAVETQYF,TGTGCCAGCAGCCTTTTGGCGGGGGCAGTAGAGACCCAGTACTTC
.,TRBJ1-3,.,TRBV10-3,CASGQQTGNTIYF,TGTGCCTCCGGACAGCAAACTGGAAACACCATATATTTT
.,TRBJ1-1,.,TRBV5-5,CASSSGGGQNTEAFF,TGTGCCAGCAGCTCCGGCGGGGGGCAGAACACTGAAGCTTTCTTT
.,TRBJ1-1,.,TRBV30,CAWSSRSEEAFF,TGTGCCTGGAGTTCCCGCAGCGAGGAAGCTTTCTTT
.,TRBJ2-3,TRBD2,TRBV6-5,CASTRGGQDTQYF,TGTGCCAGCACGCGGGGGGGCCAAGATACGCAGTATTTT
few,TRBJ2-7,TRBD1,TRBV5-6,CASRSRDRATYEQYF,TGTGCCAGCAGGTCCCGGGACAGGGCGACCTACGAGCAGTACTTC
.,TRBJ2-5,.,TRBV19,CASSIVARPPRETQYF,TGTGCCAGTAGTATAGTTGCGCGGCCGCCTAGGGAGACCCAGTACTTC
.,TRBJ2-2,.,TRBV7-9,CASSLVSTGELFF,TGTGCCAGCAGCTTAGTATCGACCGGGGAGCTGTTTTTT
once,TRBJ1-1,TRBD1,TRBV19,CASSTTKWTGWQAFF,TGTGCCAGTAGTACCACCAAATGGACAGGGTGGCAAGCTTTCTTT
once,TRBJ2-1,.,TRBV12-5,CASGLTGSISNEQFF,TGTGCTAGTGGTTTGACAGGTTCGATCTCCAATGAGCAGTTCTTC
.,TRBJ2-4,TRBD2,TRBV4-3,CASSQSRGGRIAKNIQYF,TGCGCCAGCAGCCAATCCCGGGGGGGGCGCATAGCCAAAAACATTCAGTACTTC
.,TRBJ1-3,.,TRBV5-4,CASRPDYSGAGNTIYF,TGTGCCAGCAGGCCTGACTATAGCGGGGCTGGAAACACCATATATTTT
.,TRBJ2-7,.,TRBV7-2,CASSSRESREQYF,TGTGCCAGCAGCTCCCGGGAGTCGAGGGAGCAGTACTTC
.,TRBJ1-2,TRBD1,TRBV10-3,CAITRDRDGGYTF,TGTGCCATCACACGGGACAGGGACGGTGGCTACACCTTC
.,TRBJ1-3,.,TRBV5-4,CASSLGPSGNTIYF,TGTGCCAGCAGCTTGGGGCCCTCTGGAAACACCATATATTTT